The 32 T cell receptor beta chains below all came from one sample that was sequenced in a study of regulatory T cells in long-lasting Graves disease. Through Arm-PCR of CDR3 regions and iRepertoire HTBI primers, TCR beta libraries were built. TCRdb reprocessed the multiplex PCR reads with MiXCR, giving one entry per CDR3 protein. The sample lists 350,000 to 500,000 distinct CDR3 sequences; roughly 17% were seen once. Sample time point: newly diagnosed GD, antithyroid drugs for less than 3 months. From RNA extracted from PBMCs, the TCR library was made. This same sample was also part of a study on T cells in Graves' hyperthyroidism and ophthalmopathy.

The source was peripheral blood mononuclear cells (PBMCs), collected at new diagnosis, from a patient treated with antithyroid drugs. The receptors stem from a woman between 18 and 29 years old with Graves disease.

The chain couples TRBV4-1 to TRBJ1-2, with D possibly being TRBD1 (5 bases). CDR3 size: 14 residues. Trimming shortened V by 1 base and J by 5 bases, and 11 bases separated the two germline ends. Germline CDR1 MGHRA, CDR2 YSYEKL. CDR3 sequence: CASSQGGTAYGYTF. The CDR3, as DNA: TGCGCCAGCAGCCAAGGGGGGACGGCATATGGCTACACCTTC.

This clonotype was counted many times. This chain connects TRBV10-3 to TRBJ2-7; 9 nucleotides agree with TRBD2. The CDR3 extends over 15 amino acids. Trimming removed 8 bases from V and 2 bases from J; junction bases left unmatched: 10. CDR1 is ENHRY and CDR2 is SYGVKD in the germline V gene. CDR3 DNA: TGTGCCATCGGGGGAGCTAGCGGGAAAACCTACGAGCAGTACTTC. It yields the protein CAIGGASGKTYEQYF.

This clonotype has ten or more counts. V and J are TRBV28 and TRBJ2-7, with TRBD2 identical over 9 bases. The CDR3 is 19 amino acids. V shed 3 bases, J shed 3 bases, and the junction held 18 bases outside the gene matches. The germline gives CDR1 MDHEN, CDR2 SYDVKM. CDR3 coding DNA: TGTGCCAGCAGTTTTTCTGTGGGGCGACTAGCGGAGGACCACTACGAGCAGTACTTC. It is translated as CASSFSVGRLAEDHYEQYF.

This clonotype showed up many times. The chain carries TRBV7-2 and TRBJ2-7; D is undetermined. The V gene's germline CDR1 is SGHTA and CDR2 FQGNSA. Trimming removed 1 base at V and 0 bases at J, with 7 bases between. The CDR3 runs to 14 residues. The CDR3 DNA reads TGTGCCAGCAGCTTAGTAGAGATCTCCTACGAGCAGTACTTC. Translation: CASSLVEISYEQYF.

This clonotype was counted ten times or more. The V gene is TRBV7-2, the J gene TRBJ2-7, with 8 bases identical to TRBD1. The germline CDR1 and CDR2 sequences are SGHTA and FQGNSA. After removal of 2 bases from V and 4 bases from J, the junction contained 7 bases not matched to a gene. This CDR3 has 15 amino acids. The CDR3 spells CASSLSADREYEQYF. In DNA, the CDR3 is TGTGCCAGCAGCTTATCGGCGGACAGGGAATACGAGCAGTACTTC.

This clonotype was seen repeatedly, ten times or more. The chain carries TRBV5-1 and TRBJ2-7, with D tentatively TRBD2 (6 bases). This CDR3 has 14 amino acids. Deletions cut 1 base from V and 2 bases from J, with 10 bases between. Germline V gene data show CDR1 as SGHRS and CDR2 as YFSETQ. The CDR3 bases are TGCGCCAGCAGCTTGAGGCGGGGTACCTACGAGCAGTACTTC. As protein: CASSLRRGTYEQYF. The full variable domain, its missing parts supplied by reference TRBV5-1 and TRBJ2-7, is KAGVTQTPRYLIKTRGQQVTLSCSPISGHRSVSWYQQTPGQGLQFLFEYFSETQRNKGNFPGRFSGRQFSNSRSEMNVSTLELGDSALYLCASSLRRGTYEQYFGPGTRLTVT.

The gene calls are TRBV3-1 and TRBJ2-7; 8 nucleotides line up with TRBD2. J was trimmed by 6 bases and V by 1 base; bases with no gene match: 2. CDR1 is LGHDT, CDR2 YNNKEL, per germline (reference sequence). The CDR3 is 13 residues long. For the CDR3, the DNA is TGTGCCAGCAGCCAAGTCACTAGCGGCGAGCAGTACTTC. It specifies CASSQVTSGEQYF.

This clonotype was detected ten times or more. The V gene is TRBV12-3 or TRBV12-4, the J gene TRBJ2-7, with unresolved D. V was shortened by 3 bases and J by 2 bases, with 8 bases between the two germline ends. The CDR3 has 13 residues. This chain's CDR3 is CASSFDSTYEQYF. The CDR3, as DNA: TGTGCCAGCAGTTTTGACTCTACCTACGAGCAGTACTTC.

The rearrangement uses TRBV27 and TRBJ2-7, with 9 bases matching TRBD1. CDR1 is MNHEY, CDR2 SMNVEV, per germline (reference sequence). The CDR3 is made up of 15 amino acids. The V gene end was trimmed by 0 bases and the J gene end by 2 bases; junction bases not matched to a gene: 2. The CDR3 sequence is CASSLSGQGPYEQYF. The CDR3 nucleotides read TGTGCCAGCAGTTTATCCGGACAGGGGCCCTACGAGCAGTACTTC.

At least ten counts were recorded for this clonotype. The chain recombines TRBV7-3 with TRBJ2-3, with D perhaps matching TRBD2 (6 bases). The V and J ends lost 6 bases and 2 bases respectively, with 15 bases between them. The CDR3 has 15 amino acids. Germline CDR1 SGHTA, CDR2 FQGTGA. CDR3 sequence (DNA): TGTGCCAGCAGTTCAACGGGGGTTTACACAGATACGCAGTATTTT. As protein: CASSSTGVYTDTQYF. Full variable domain (remainder filled in from reference TRBV7-3 and TRBJ2-3): GAGVSQTPSNKVTEKGKYVELRCDPISGHTALYWYRQSLGQGPEFLIYFQGTGAADDSGLPNDRFFAVRPEGSVSTLKIQRTERGDSAVYLCASSSTGVYTDTQYFGPGTRLTVL.

The J gene is TRBJ1-5, the V gene TRBV12-3 or TRBV12-4; 9 nucleotides align to TRBD1. This CDR3 is built from 16 residues. Trimming cost V 6 bases and J 1 base; bases outside gene matches: 7. The DNA of the CDR3 is TGTGCCAGCAGAATAGCCGGGACAGGGAGCAATCAGCCCCAGCATTTT. The encoded protein is CASRIAGTGSNQPQHF.

This clonotype was counted ten times or more. The chain employs TRBV15 and TRBJ2-7; the match to TRBD2 covers 7 bases. This CDR3 comprises 13 residues. CDR1 LNHNV and CDR2 YYDKDF come from the germline V gene (reference sequence). After removal of 4 bases from V and 6 bases from J, the junction contained 6 bases not matched to a gene. CDR3 region: CATSTTSVGEQYF. The CDR3 DNA is TGTGCCACCAGCACCACTAGCGTTGGCGAGCAGTACTTC.

The rearrangement joins TRBV5-1 to TRBJ2-5, with 8 nucleotides matching TRBD1. Trimming took 0 bases from V and 2 from J; bases not matched to a gene: 9. The germline CDR1 and CDR2 sequences are SGHRS and YFSETQ. This CDR3 region has 17 residues. CDR3 protein: CASSLEGTGRKQETQYF. CDR3 sequence (DNA): TGCGCCAGCAGCTTGGAGGGGACAGGTCGAAAACAAGAGACCCAGTACTTC.

This clonotype has a count of ten or more. The rearrangement joins TRBV28 to TRBJ2-7; TRBD1 or TRBD2 may be the D gene (5 bases each). V lost 3 bases to trimming and J lost 0 bases, with 15 bases between them. CDR3 length: 16 amino acids. Germline V gene sequence: CDR1 MDHEN, CDR2 SYDVKM. This chain's CDR3 is CASSLPSRDPSYEQYF. The CDR3 coding sequence is TGTGCCAGCAGTTTGCCATCCCGGGACCCCTCCTACGAGCAGTACTTC.

This clonotype was recorded many times. This chain connects TRBV6-2 or TRBV6-3 to TRBJ2-5; D is undetermined. Germline loops: CDR1 MNHEY, CDR2 SVGEGT. V was clipped by 2 bases and J by 5 bases, with 15 bases between them. This CDR3 has 15 residues. The CDR3 region has the DNA TGTGCCAGCAGTTACCCCCGTTCCCCCGACGAGACCCAGTACTTC. Translating it yields CASSYPRSPDETQYF.

This chain links TRBV5-1 with TRBJ2-2, with no clear D. CDR1 and CDR2 (germline): SGHRS, YFSETQ. The CDR3 totals 15 residues. The ends were cut back, 0 bases at V and 3 bases at J, with 9 bases in the middle. The DNA of the CDR3 is TGCGCCAGCAGCTTGGCCAGGAAGGACACCGGGGAGCTGTTTTTT. This translates into CASSLARKDTGELFF.

This clonotype was seen many times. The V gene is TRBV11-2, the J gene TRBJ2-1, with 12 nucleotides matching TRBD1. Germline V gene sequence: CDR1 SGHAT, CDR2 FQNNGV. The trim removed 4 bases at V and 1 base at J, leaving 5 bases unmatched. The CDR3 consists of 17 residues. The CDR3 here is CASSSGQGARSYNEQFF. The CDR3 DNA is TGTGCCAGCAGCTCGGGACAGGGGGCCCGATCCTACAATGAGCAGTTCTTC.

In regard to this clonotype: Germline is not matched at one junction end, which may reflect a read error. V usage is TRBV13 and J usage is TRBJ1-3, with D unresolved. CDR1 PRHDT and CDR2 FYEKMQ come from the germline V gene (reference sequence). The CDR3 runs 13 residues. CDR3 residues: CAGSPGSGNTIYF. In nucleotides, the CDR3 is TGTGCCGGCAGCCCGGGGTCTGGAAACACCATATATTTT.

This clonotype came up many times. This chain links TRBV18 with TRBJ1-2, with 9 positions matching TRBD1. V lost 6 bases and J lost 7; bases outside the gene matches: 9. There are 14 residues in the CDR3. Germline V CDR1 and CDR2: KGHSH, LQKENI. The CDR3 DNA reads TGTGCCAGCTCTTGGACAGGGGAACTAGGTGGCTACACCTTC. Protein sequence: CASSWTGELGGYTF.

This chain's CDR3 is CASRRDLAGPVEQFF. The CDR3 nucleotides are TGTGCCAGTAGACGGGACTTAGCGGGACCGGTTGAGCAGTTCTTC. V usage is TRBV19 and J usage is TRBJ2-1; 8 bases fit TRBD2. From germline, CDR1 is LNHDA and CDR2 SQIVND (reference sequence). CDR3 length: 15 amino acids. The ends lost 6 bases at V and 9 bases at J; junction bases unmatched: 13.

There are a few counts of this clonotype. The rearrangement links TRBV30 to TRBJ2-7, with 10 positions matching TRBD1. Germline V gives CDR1 GTSNPN, CDR2 SVGIG (reference sequence). The CDR3 has 15 residues. V lost 3 bases, J lost 6 bases, and 11 bases stayed unmatched. CDR3 residues: CAWRQPGQGSGEQYF. The CDR3 DNA sequence: TGTGCCTGGAGGCAACCGGGACAGGGGTCCGGCGAGCAGTACTTC.

This clonotype was found many times. The V gene is TRBV28, the J gene TRBJ2-3; 8 bases align to TRBD2. J lost 11 bases, V lost 5 bases, and 18 bases had no gene match. The CDR3 extends over 16 amino acids. Germline CDR1 reads MDHEN; CDR2 reads SYDVKM. CDR3 residues: CASSHPLAAQRGRQYF. For the CDR3, the DNA is TGTGCCAGCAGTCACCCACTAGCGGCCCAGAGGGGGAGGCAGTATTTT.

This clonotype was recorded at least ten times. This chain joins TRBV28 and TRBJ2-4; a possible D gene is TRBD1 (6 bases). Germline V lookup: CDR1 MDHEN, CDR2 SYDVKM. This CDR3 comprises 18 residues. The V end was cut by 1 base, the J end by 1 base, with 17 bases between. The CDR3 sequence: CASSLFSGRGLAKNIQYF. Written as DNA, the CDR3 is TGTGCCAGCAGTTTATTTTCGGGCAGGGGATTGGCCAAAAACATTCAGTACTTC.

This clonotype was recorded at least ten times. For the CDR3, the DNA is TGTGCCAGCTCCGACAAAGAGACCCAGTACTTC. Translated: CASSDKETQYF. The J gene is TRBJ2-5, the V gene TRBV18; D remains ambiguous. Trimming removed 6 bases at V and 3 bases at J, with 5 bases between. The CDR3 has 11 amino acids. The germline CDR1 and CDR2 sequences are KGHSH and LQKENI.

This clonotype was seen ten or more times. The chain is built from TRBV5-6 and TRBJ1-1; unclear D gene. The germline V gene encodes CDR1 SGHDT and CDR2 YYEEEE. The CDR3 is 14 amino acids. V was cut by 6 bases and J by 4 bases, with 16 bases left in between. The CDR3 reads CASTLLQGVTEAFF. CDR3 bases: TGTGCCAGCACCCTCCTACAAGGCGTCACTGAAGCTTTCTTT.

This chain uses TRBV7-9 with TRBJ1-1, with 8 bases aligning to TRBD1. There are 16 residues in the CDR3. The trim removed 6 bases at V and 0 bases at J, leaving 9 bases unmatched. Germline assignment: CDR1 SEHNR and CDR2 FQNEAQ (reference sequence). CDR3 DNA sequence: TGTGCCAGCAGACACAGGGGGGGGGGTATGAACACTGAAGCTTTCTTT. Its protein is CASRHRGGGMNTEAFF.

This clonotype appeared many times. This chain joins TRBV28 and TRBJ2-1; 8 bases line up with TRBD1. Unmatched junction bases numbered 8, after V lost 6 bases and J lost 4 bases. The CDR3 extends over 15 amino acids. Germline CDR1 MDHEN, CDR2 SYDVKM. The CDR3 DNA reads TGTGCCAGCAGCTTGACAGGGGATGGGTACAATGAGCAGTTCTTC. Encoded protein: CASSLTGDGYNEQFF.

The chain is built from TRBV20-1 and TRBJ1-6; 9 nucleotides align to TRBD1. The CDR3 is made up of 16 amino acids. The trim removed 1 base at V and 9 bases at J, leaving 10 bases unmatched. CDR1 DFQATT and CDR2 SNEGSKA come from the germline V gene (reference sequence). This chain's CDR3 is CSARGKGTGLFSPLHF. The CDR3, as DNA: TGCAGTGCTAGAGGAAAGGGGACAGGGTTGTTTTCACCCCTCCACTTT.

This clonotype came up many times. The chain has TRBV28 and TRBJ2-4, with 8 bases identical to TRBD1. The CDR3 spans 13 residues. V dropped 2 bases and J dropped 8; count of bases not matched to a gene: 2. CDR1 MDHEN and CDR2 SYDVKM come from the germline V gene. CDR3 bases: TGTGCCAGCAGTTTAGGACAGGGAGACATTCAGTACTTC. Encoded protein: CASSLGQGDIQYF.

In its sample, this clonotype was seen many times. The chain is built from TRBV20-1 and TRBJ2-7; D possibly corresponds to TRBD1 (6 bases). V lost 5 bases and J 1 base, leaving 12 bases between the germline ends. From germline, CDR1 is DFQATT and CDR2 SNEGSKA (reference sequence). The CDR3 has 13 amino acids. The CDR3 coding sequence is TGCAGTGCTGGCCTCACAGGGTCCTACGAGCAGTACTTC. This codes for CSAGLTGSYEQYF.

This clonotype was found many times. The chain uses TRBV6-2 or TRBV6-3 and TRBJ2-7; D gene ambiguous. The V and J ends lost 1 base and 2 bases respectively, with 18 bases between them. The CDR3 runs to 17 residues. CDR1 and CDR2 from the germline V gene are MNHEY and SVGEGT. The CDR3 DNA reads as TGTGCCAGCAGTTACTTTGCAGGAACCCCCCGAACCTACGAGCAGTACTTC. Protein product: CASSYFAGTPRTYEQYF.

This clonotype was picked up a small number of times. The chain carries TRBV9 and TRBJ2-4, with 7 positions matching TRBD2. The CDR3 has 16 residues. CDR1 and CDR2 (germline): SGDLS, YYNGEE. The V segment lost 0 bases and the J segment 6 bases; nucleotides outside the gene matches: 9. CDR3 DNA sequence: TGTGCCAGCAGCGTAGGGGGGGGTGAGCGGTCAAACATTCAGTACTTC. Protein product: CASSVGGGERSNIQYF.